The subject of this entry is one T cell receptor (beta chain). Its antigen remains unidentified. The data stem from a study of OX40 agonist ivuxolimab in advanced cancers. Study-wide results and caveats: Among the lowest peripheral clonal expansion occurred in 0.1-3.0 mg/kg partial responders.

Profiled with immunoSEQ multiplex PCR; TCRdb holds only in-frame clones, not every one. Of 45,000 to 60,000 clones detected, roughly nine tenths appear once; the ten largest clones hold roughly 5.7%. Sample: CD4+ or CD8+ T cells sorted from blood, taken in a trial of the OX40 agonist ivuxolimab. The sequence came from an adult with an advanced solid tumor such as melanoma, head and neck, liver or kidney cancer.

As DNA, the CDR3 is TGTGCCAGTAGCAGGACAGGGGACACTGAAGCTTTCTTT. Its translation: CASSRTGDTEAFF. J is TRBJ1-1 and V is TRBV19; TRBD1 aligns across 9 bases. CDR3 length: 13 amino acids. V shed 6 bases and J 3 bases; nucleotides not matched to a gene: 2. The germline V gene has CDR1 LNHDA and CDR2 SQIVND (reference sequence).